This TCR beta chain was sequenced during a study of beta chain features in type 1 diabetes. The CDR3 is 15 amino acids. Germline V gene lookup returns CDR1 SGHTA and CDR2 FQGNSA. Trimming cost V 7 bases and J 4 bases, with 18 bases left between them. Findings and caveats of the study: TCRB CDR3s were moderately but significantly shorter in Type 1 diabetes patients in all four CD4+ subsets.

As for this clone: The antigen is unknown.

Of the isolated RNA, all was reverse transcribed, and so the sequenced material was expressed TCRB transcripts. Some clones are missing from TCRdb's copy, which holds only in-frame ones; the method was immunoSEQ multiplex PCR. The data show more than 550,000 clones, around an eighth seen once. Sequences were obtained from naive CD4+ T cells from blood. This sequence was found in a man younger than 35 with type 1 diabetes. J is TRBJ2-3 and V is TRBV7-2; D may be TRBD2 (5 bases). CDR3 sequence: CASTLSGIGADTQYF. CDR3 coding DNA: TGTGCCAGCACCCTTTCGGGAATCGGAGCAGATACGCAGTATTTT.